The rows below give T cell receptor beta chains drawn from one sample of a study of blood T cell repertoires in COVID-19. Generated by immunoSEQ multiplex PCR, the TCRdb table keeps only in-frame clones and is missing some. The repertoire has 170,000 or so clones, around four fifths of them found once; the top ten carry 17%. Material for sequencing was PBMCs or T cells enriched from blood (not recorded which). The receptor source for this set is a woman between 50 and 59 years old who had recovered from COVID-19. Each CDR3 is given with its conserved first and last residue. D genes are given only for firm matches. Clone size is not always given. Where it is, it says once, few, many or a class for expanded clones.

V gene: TRBV19; clone size: once; D gene: TRBD2; J gene: TRBJ2-2; CDR3 DNA: TGTGCCAGTAGTATGATGGATCGACTAGCGGGAAACACCGGGGAGCTGTTTTTT; CDR3 protein: CASSMMDRLAGNTGELFF
V gene: TRBV13; clone size: -; D gene: -; J gene: TRBJ1-3; CDR3 DNA: TGTGCCAGTGGGAGGGCCGGTGGAAACACCATATATTTT; CDR3 protein: CASGRAGGNTIYF
V gene: TRBV28; clone size: -; D gene: -; J gene: TRBJ2-3; CDR3 DNA: TGTGCCAGCAGCCGTCTAGGTGGTTCGGAGTATTTT; CDR3 protein: CASSRLGGSEYF
V gene: TRBV25-1; clone size: -; D gene: -; J gene: TRBJ2-3; CDR3 DNA: TGTGCCAGCAGTGAACTGCGGGGCGACACAGATACGCAGTATTTT; CDR3 protein: CASSELRGDTDTQYF
V gene: TRBV28; clone size: -; D gene: -; J gene: TRBJ2-2; CDR3 DNA: TGTGCCAGCAGCAAGGGGGGGTCTCCCGGGGAGCTGTTTTTT; CDR3 protein: CASSKGGSPGELFF
V gene: TRBV5-4; clone size: -; D gene: TRBD1; J gene: TRBJ2-5; CDR3 DNA: TGTGCCAGCAGCCCAGACAGGGCCCGCCAAGAGACCCAGTACTTC; CDR3 protein: CASSPDRARQETQYF
V gene: TRBV28; clone size: -; D gene: TRBD2; J gene: TRBJ2-1; CDR3 DNA: TGTGCCAGCAGTCCCCCAGGACTAGCGGGAGGTATTTCCAATGAGCAGTTCTTC; CDR3 protein: CASSPPGLAGGISNEQFF
V gene: TRBV20-1; clone size: -; D gene: -; J gene: TRBJ2-1; CDR3 DNA: TGCAGTGCCATCGCAGGGGATGAGCAGTTCTTC; CDR3 protein: CSAIAGDEQFF
V gene: TRBV3-1/TRBV3-2; clone size: -; D gene: TRBD1; J gene: TRBJ1-4; CDR3 DNA: TGTGCCAGCAGCCAACAGGGGGTTAGTGAAAAACTGTTTTTT; CDR3 protein: CASSQQGVSEKLFF
V gene: TRBV4-3; clone size: -; D gene: -; J gene: TRBJ1-2; CDR3 DNA: TGCGCCAGCAGCCAAGATCGCCGGAGCGGTAACTATGGCTACACCTTC; CDR3 protein: CASSQDRRSGNYGYTF